Listed below are T cell receptor beta chains from one sample, sequenced in a study of radiotherapy plus CTLA-4 blockade in lung cancer. Libraries were prepared by immunoSEQ multiplex PCR; TCRdb keeps only in-frame clonotypes and omits some of them. The sample consists of 40,000 to 45,000 clones, roughly two thirds of them appearing once. This material consisted of peripheral blood, taken from a patient treated with radiotherapy plus ipilimumab. These receptors were obtained from a human donor with non-small cell lung cancer who had a partial response to radiotherapy plus ipilimumab. Both conserved end residues are part of each CDR3. The order of the fields is J gene, V gene, D gene, CDR3 protein. The D gene is left open where the match is weak.

j_gene: TRBJ1-1
v_gene: TRBV5-6
d_gene: NA
CDR3aa: CASSPKQETNTEAFF

j_gene: TRBJ1-2
v_gene: TRBV18
d_gene: NA
CDR3aa: CASSPLEYNYGYTF

j_gene: TRBJ2-5
v_gene: TRBV7-9
d_gene: TRBD1
CDR3aa: CASSLARTGLETQYF

j_gene: TRBJ1-4
v_gene: TRBV2
d_gene: NA
CDR3aa: CASSEKGGEKLFF

j_gene: TRBJ1-2
v_gene: TRBV5-1
d_gene: TRBD1
CDR3aa: CASRTQPTGEANYGYTF

j_gene: TRBJ2-7
v_gene: TRBV6-5
d_gene: TRBD2
CDR3aa: CASSGLAGEGEQYF

j_gene: TRBJ1-1
v_gene: TRBV7-9
d_gene: NA
CDR3aa: CASSFLANTEAFF

j_gene: TRBJ2-7
v_gene: TRBV9
d_gene: TRBD2
CDR3aa: CASSPGLDAYEQYF

j_gene: TRBJ1-4
v_gene: TRBV23-1
d_gene: NA
CDR3aa: CASSRRPGSFNEKLFF

j_gene: TRBJ2-2
v_gene: TRBV27
d_gene: TRBD1
CDR3aa: CASSRRTGGTGELFF

j_gene: TRBJ2-1
v_gene: TRBV5-6
d_gene: TRBD1
CDR3aa: CASSYRQGHYNEQFF

j_gene: TRBJ1-1
v_gene: TRBV9
d_gene: NA
CDR3aa: CASSVDSHTEAFF

j_gene: TRBJ1-4
v_gene: TRBV27
d_gene: NA
CDR3aa: CASRLQGNDEKLFF

j_gene: TRBJ2-7
v_gene: TRBV9
d_gene: NA
CDR3aa: CASSGPRGNYEQYF

j_gene: TRBJ2-1
v_gene: TRBV11-2
d_gene: TRBD2
CDR3aa: CASSFGTSGLNEQFF

j_gene: TRBJ1-6
v_gene: TRBV6-5
d_gene: TRBD1
CDR3aa: CASRGSTGYNSPLHF

j_gene: TRBJ2-3
v_gene: TRBV11-3
d_gene: NA
CDR3aa: CASSVAPDTQYF

j_gene: TRBJ1-1
v_gene: TRBV5-1
d_gene: TRBD1
CDR3aa: CASSLGTGGNTEAFF

j_gene: TRBJ2-5
v_gene: TRBV5-1
d_gene: TRBD2
CDR3aa: CASSLIAGQKYF

j_gene: TRBJ2-7
v_gene: TRBV2
d_gene: NA
CDR3aa: CASTQGYEQYF

j_gene: TRBJ2-7
v_gene: TRBV6-6
d_gene: NA
CDR3aa: CASSYSTQAYEQYF

j_gene: TRBJ2-5
v_gene: TRBV6-1
d_gene: NA
CDR3aa: CASSRPRGETQQYF

j_gene: TRBJ2-2
v_gene: TRBV27
d_gene: TRBD1
CDR3aa: CASRSGTALRVGELFF

j_gene: TRBJ1-6
v_gene: TRBV5-1
d_gene: NA
CDR3aa: CASSLDFQNNSPLHF

j_gene: TRBJ1-1
v_gene: TRBV29-1
d_gene: NA
CDR3aa: CSVGQNTEAFF

j_gene: TRBJ2-3
v_gene: TRBV18
d_gene: TRBD2
CDR3aa: CASSLSGGGHGDTQYF

j_gene: TRBJ1-3
v_gene: TRBV7-2
d_gene: NA
CDR3aa: CASSFLTFGGAGNTIYF

j_gene: TRBJ1-2
v_gene: TRBV5-6
d_gene: TRBD1
CDR3aa: CASSTRRTGGSGYTF

j_gene: TRBJ2-1
v_gene: TRBV5-4
d_gene: NA
CDR3aa: CASSSLGGGLGEQFF

j_gene: TRBJ2-3
v_gene: TRBV5-1
d_gene: NA
CDR3aa: CASSFSGRSTDTQYF

j_gene: TRBJ1-5
v_gene: TRBV5-5
d_gene: TRBD1
CDR3aa: CASSPGQGGGNQPQHF

j_gene: TRBJ2-7
v_gene: TRBV29-1
d_gene: NA
CDR3aa: CSVDWGRQEAKQYF

j_gene: TRBJ2-7
v_gene: TRBV9
d_gene: NA
CDR3aa: CASSVGIGRGAYEQYF

j_gene: TRBJ1-2
v_gene: TRBV19
d_gene: NA
CDR3aa: CASSPSGGSNYGYTF

j_gene: TRBJ2-7
v_gene: TRBV5-1
d_gene: NA
CDR3aa: CASSRTASTYEQYF

j_gene: TRBJ1-2
v_gene: TRBV6-1
d_gene: NA
CDR3aa: CASSDFGRTEANYGYTF

j_gene: TRBJ2-3
v_gene: TRBV2
d_gene: NA
CDR3aa: CASSVRGGSTDTQYF

j_gene: TRBJ2-5
v_gene: TRBV5-1
d_gene: TRBD2
CDR3aa: CASSLVLAGGLQETQYF

j_gene: TRBJ2-3
v_gene: TRBV7-2
d_gene: TRBD2
CDR3aa: CASSSPGGYTQYF

j_gene: TRBJ2-5
v_gene: TRBV5-4
d_gene: TRBD2
CDR3aa: CASSLPGGETQYF

j_gene: TRBJ1-5
v_gene: TRBV5-6
d_gene: NA
CDR3aa: CASSLGRGTYSNQPQHF

j_gene: TRBJ1-5
v_gene: TRBV19
d_gene: NA
CDR3aa: CASTSRVYLNQPQHF

j_gene: TRBJ2-3
v_gene: TRBV29-1
d_gene: NA
CDR3aa: CSVEGRGADTDTQYF

j_gene: TRBJ1-3
v_gene: TRBV11-2
d_gene: TRBD1
CDR3aa: CASSPAGGGGNTIYF

j_gene: TRBJ2-3
v_gene: TRBV11-2
d_gene: NA
CDR3aa: CASSTGPLRTDTQYF

j_gene: TRBJ2-1
v_gene: TRBV15
d_gene: TRBD1
CDR3aa: CATSRDLGQGYEQFF

j_gene: TRBJ2-5
v_gene: TRBV6-6
d_gene: TRBD1
CDR3aa: CASSPPGTEETQYF

j_gene: TRBJ1-1
v_gene: TRBV5-4
d_gene: NA
CDR3aa: CASSLDRVGEAFF

j_gene: TRBJ2-4
v_gene: TRBV30
d_gene: NA
CDR3aa: CAWSEQVQNIQYF

j_gene: TRBJ1-6
v_gene: TRBV2
d_gene: TRBD1
CDR3aa: CASREGTGGLSPLHF

j_gene: TRBJ2-5
v_gene: TRBV2
d_gene: TRBD1
CDR3aa: CASERQGWETQYF

j_gene: TRBJ2-7
v_gene: TRBV30
d_gene: TRBD1
CDR3aa: CAWSVKGQSSYEQYF